This T cell receptor (beta chain) was sequenced during a study of cytomegalovirus exposure and HLA in healthy donors. Notes on the study in general: Being productive about 87% or about 30% of the time was typical of most TCR beta V segments in an earlier analysis.

On this clone itself: Its specificity is unknown.

CDR1 is SGHTA, CDR2 FQGTGA, per germline. The CDR3 runs 14 residues. Losses at the gene ends were 6 bases for V and 4 bases for J; bases not matched to a gene: 5. The PCR was carried out with 60 Vbeta primers and 13 Jbeta primers. The table came from immunoSEQ multiplex PCR; TCRdb's copy has only in-frame clones and leaves some out. The sample totals around 52,000 clones. The chain has TRBV7-3 and TRBJ2-3, with 9 bases identical to TRBD2. The source of this sequence is a man aged 35-49 years in good health and CMV-seropositive. Sample: PBMCs. CDR3 in amino acids: CASSLGTSPDTQYF. CDR3 DNA: TGTGCCAGCAGTCTCGGGACTAGCCCAGATACGCAGTATTTT.